Shown below are 2 T cell receptor beta chains from a single sample sequenced in a study of T cell repertoires in aging, cancer and after chemotherapy. Peripheral blood genomic DNA, not sorted cells or RNA, was the template. TRB rearrangements spanning V, D and J were amplified using mixed TRB-A/B primers. TCRdb re-called the multiplex PCR reads through MiXCR, storing one row per CDR3 protein. The data show about 2,900 distinct CDR3 sequences, with 24% seen just once and 7.5% to 9% held by the top ten. The specimen was blood. The source is a human donor with a solid tumor.

The gene calls are TRBV19 and TRBJ1-2; D gene ambiguous. This CDR3 spans 12 amino acids. CDR1 is LNHDA and CDR2 is SQIVND in the germline V gene (reference sequence). V lost 4 bases to trimming and J lost 2 bases, with 5 bases between them. CDR3 DNA: TGTGCCAGTAGTAAGGGAAACTATGGCTACACCTTC. Protein product: CASSKGNYGYTF. Looking up the rest from reference TRBV19 and TRBJ1-2 gives the full variable domain: DGGITQSPKYLFRKEGQNVTLSCEQNLNHDAMYWYRQDPGQGLRLIYYSQIVNDFQKGDIAEGYSVSREKKESFPLTVTSAQKNPTAFYLCASSKGNYGYTFGSGTRLTVV.

The gene calls are TRBV27 and TRBJ2-3; TRBD2 might be the D (5 bases). From germline, CDR1 is MNHEY and CDR2 SMNVEV (reference sequence). There are 16 residues in the CDR3. With 6 bases removed from V and 1 base from J, the gap between germline ends came to 17 bases. The CDR3 is CASRPTWEIGTDTQYF. CDR3 DNA sequence: TGTGCCAGCAGACCCACCTGGGAGATTGGCACAGATACGCAGTATTTT.